This T cell receptor (beta chain) was recorded in a study of chemoradiotherapy in HPV16-positive cancers. The protocol was immunoSEQ multiplex PCR, while the TCRdb copy is restricted to in-frame clones and leaves out a portion. Of about 9,600 clones in the sample, more than 70% are singletons; the top ten hold 13%. The CDR3 is 17 amino acids. Deletions cut 0 bases from V and 2 bases from J, with 14 bases between. Germline assignment: CDR1 SQVTM and CDR2 ANQGSEA. The receptor was derived from a human donor with HPV-associated anogenital cancer. This sequence joins TRBV29-1 and TRBJ1-6; D is perhaps TRBD1 (6 bases). Sequencing was performed on tumor tissue, taken from a patient who underwent chemoradiotherapy. The CDR3 nucleotides read TGCAGCGTTGAAGATCAGAAAGGGGACACCTATAATTCACCCCTCCACTTT. The encoded protein is CSVEDQKGDTYNSPLHF.